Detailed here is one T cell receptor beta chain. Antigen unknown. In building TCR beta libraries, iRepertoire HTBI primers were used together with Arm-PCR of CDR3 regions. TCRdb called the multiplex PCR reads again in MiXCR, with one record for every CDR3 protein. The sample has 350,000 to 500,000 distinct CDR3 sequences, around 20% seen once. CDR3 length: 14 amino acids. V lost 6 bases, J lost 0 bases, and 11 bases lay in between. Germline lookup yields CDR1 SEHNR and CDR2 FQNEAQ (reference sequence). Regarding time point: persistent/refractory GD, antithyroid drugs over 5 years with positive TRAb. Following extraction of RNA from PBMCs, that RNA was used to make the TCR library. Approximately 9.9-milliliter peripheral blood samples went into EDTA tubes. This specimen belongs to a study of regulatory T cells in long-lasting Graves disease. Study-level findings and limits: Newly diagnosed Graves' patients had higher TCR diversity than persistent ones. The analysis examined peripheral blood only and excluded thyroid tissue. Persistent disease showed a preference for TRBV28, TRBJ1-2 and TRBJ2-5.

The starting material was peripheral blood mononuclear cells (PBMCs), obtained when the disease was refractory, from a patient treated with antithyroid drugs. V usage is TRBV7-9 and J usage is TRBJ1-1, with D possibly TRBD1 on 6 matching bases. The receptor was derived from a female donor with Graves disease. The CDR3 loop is CASRSDRMNTEAFF. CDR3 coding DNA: TGTGCCAGCAGGTCGGACAGAATGAACACTGAAGCTTTCTTT.